Each of the 21 T cell receptor beta chains below was sequenced from the same sample in a study of T cell responses to AZD1222 COVID-19 vaccine. TCRdb's copy holds only in-frame clones and misses some; the assay was immunoSEQ multiplex PCR. Of 130,000 to 150,000 clones listed, 90% were seen once; the top ten hold roughly 3.1%. The sequencing here drew on peripheral blood, taken on day 0 of AZD1222 vaccination. The receptor set was obtained from an adult in good health.

DNA for the CDR3: TGTGCCAGCAGCCCTATGAGGGGAGATAATGAGCAGTTCTTC. Translation gives CASSPMRGDNEQFF. The J gene is TRBJ2-1, the V gene TRBV7-2; D assignment may be TRBD1 or TRBD2 (5 bases each). Germline V lookup: CDR1 SGHTA, CDR2 FQGNSA. The germline V and J ends were trimmed by 5 bases and 7 bases, with 15 bases remaining between them. CDR3 length: 14 amino acids.

This rearrangement joins TRBV5-1 to TRBJ2-7; D is undetermined. This CDR3 comprises 13 residues. The V gene lost 4 bases and the J gene lost 5 bases, with 13 bases spanning the gap. Germline V lookup: CDR1 SGHRS, CDR2 YFSETQ. The CDR3 coding sequence is TGCGCCAGCAGCGAAGGGCGCCCAGACGAGCAGTACTTC. It yields the protein CASSEGRPDEQYF.

The chain links TRBV23-1 to TRBJ2-6, with TRBD1 matching over 11 bases. TRBV23-1 belongs to the ORF category, with a function that is uncertain. With 5 bases clipped from V and 0 bases from J, the junction kept 6 bases outside the gene matches. This CDR3 has 18 amino acids. The CDR3 sequence is CASSAGTGGISGANVLTF. CDR3 bases: TGCGCCAGCAGTGCCGGGACAGGGGGTATCTCTGGGGCCAACGTCCTGACTTTC.

J is TRBJ2-2 and V is TRBV5-6; D unresolved. This CDR3 has 14 amino acids. Trimming stripped 0 bases from V and 4 bases from J, with 7 bases between. Germline CDR1 reads SGHDT; CDR2 reads YYEEEE. The CDR3 protein is CASSLASGTGELFF. Written as DNA, the CDR3 is TGTGCCAGCAGCTTGGCTTCGGGCACCGGGGAGCTGTTTTTT.

The chain couples TRBV18 to TRBJ2-2; D remains ambiguous. The germline V gene has CDR1 KGHSH and CDR2 LQKENI. This CDR3 has 14 residues. V was pared by 0 bases and J by 6 bases, with 8 bases between. The CDR3 spells CASSPPITAGELFF. In DNA form, the CDR3 reads TGTGCCAGCTCACCACCGATAACCGCCGGGGAGCTGTTTTTT.

This chain uses TRBV6-2 or TRBV6-3 with TRBJ2-1; 14 bases are a match to TRBD2. This CDR3 spans 16 amino acids. Trimming removed 0 bases from V and 11 bases from J; junction bases left unmatched: 6. Germline-derived CDR1 and CDR2 are MNHEY and SVGEGT. For the CDR3, the DNA is TGTGCCAGCAGTTACTCCGGGACTAGCGGGAGTGGACAGCAGTTCTTC. Translating gives CASSYSGTSGSGQQFF.

The chain uses TRBV19 and TRBJ1-1, with a tentative D call TRBD1 (6 bases). The ends were cut back, 10 bases at V and 4 bases at J, with 13 bases in the middle. Germline-derived CDR1 and CDR2 are LNHDA and SQIVND (reference sequence). The length of the CDR3 is 12 residues. The DNA of the CDR3 is TGTGCCACCACAATAGGGGGCACTGAAGCTTTCTTT. Its translation: CATTIGGTEAFF.

V usage is TRBV9 and J usage is TRBJ1-3; 11 bases fit TRBD1. Trimming took 3 bases from V and 3 from J; bases not matched to a gene: 5. CDR3 length equals 16 residues. Per germline, CDR1 SGDLS and CDR2 YYNGEE. The CDR3: CASSGRGQGVGNTIYF. The CDR3, as DNA: TGTGCCAGCAGCGGAAGGGGACAGGGGGTTGGAAACACCATATATTTT.

The V call is TRBV11-3, the J call TRBJ2-3; no clear D gene. V was shortened by 3 bases and J by 1 base, with 11 bases between the two germline ends. Germline V gene sequence: CDR1 SGHNT, CDR2 YENEEA. This CDR3 contains 15 residues. CDR3 in amino acids: CASSFSQPRTDTQYF. In DNA, the CDR3 is TGTGCCAGCAGCTTCTCTCAGCCCCGCACAGATACGCAGTATTTT.

V is TRBV30 and J is TRBJ1-4; D is perhaps TRBD1 (5 bases). Trimming shortened V by 1 base and J by 4 bases, and 13 bases separated the two germline ends. This CDR3 comprises 15 residues. Germline V lookup: CDR1 GTSNPN, CDR2 SVGIG (reference sequence). CDR3 nucleotides: TGTGCCTGGAGTGGGAGGGACGGTTTTAATGAAAAACTGTTTTTT. Translation gives CAWSGRDGFNEKLFF.

The V call is TRBV6-6, the J call TRBJ1-5; TRBD1 matches at 10 bases. Germline V gene sequence: CDR1 MNHNY, CDR2 SVGAGI (reference sequence). The CDR3 runs 15 residues. J gave up 9 bases and V 2 bases, and 7 bases lay outside the gene matches. In nucleotides, the CDR3 is TGTGCCAGCAGTTACCCCGGACAGGGGGGTCGGCCCCAGCATTTT. Its translation: CASSYPGQGGRPQHF.

The gene calls are TRBV30 and TRBJ1-1, with 8 bases matching TRBD1. Germline CDR1 is GTSNPN and CDR2 is SVGIG (reference sequence). The CDR3 totals 14 residues. The J segment lost 0 bases and the V segment lost 5 bases, leaving 5 bases of the junction unmatched. CDR3 loop: CAWGQGGMNTEAFF. The CDR3 nucleotides read TGTGCCTGGGGACAGGGAGGGATGAACACTGAAGCTTTCTTT.

The chain joins TRBV5-4 to TRBJ2-7; maybe TRBD1 (6 bases). Trimming took 2 bases from V and 6 from J, leaving 15 bases between them. Germline-derived CDR1 and CDR2 are SGHNT and YYREEE (reference sequence). The CDR3 sequence is 14 residues long. The CDR3 nucleotides read TGTGCCAGCAGCTTAGAACAGGGCACTAGCGAGCAGTACTTC. Protein sequence: CASSLEQGTSEQYF.

This clone has just a few counts. The chain recombines TRBV21-1 with TRBJ2-2. TRBV21-1 is annotated as a pseudogene. The CDR3 is 18 residues long. CDR3 nucleotide sequence: TGTGCCAGCAGCAAAGACTGTAGGGCAGGGAGTAACACCGGGGAGCTGTTTTTT. As protein: CASSKDCRAGSNTGELFF.

The chain joins TRBV5-1 to TRBJ1-2; 7 nucleotides line up with TRBD1. Germline values: CDR1 SGHRS, CDR2 YFSETQ. V dropped 0 bases and J dropped 6; count of bases not matched to a gene: 8. The CDR3 has 15 amino acids. The CDR3 protein is CASSLGPDRRNGYTF. The CDR3 bases are TGCGCCAGCAGCTTGGGTCCGGACAGGCGGAATGGCTACACCTTC.

The chain couples TRBV19 to TRBJ2-3; no clear D. Trimming took off 4 bases at V and 0 bases at J, with 11 bases between the two ends. The CDR3 loop spans 15 amino acids. CDR1 is LNHDA and CDR2 is SQIVND in the germline V gene (reference sequence). Here the CDR3 DNA reads TGTGCCAGTAGTAAGAAGGGTCCTAGCACAGATACGCAGTATTTT. It specifies CASSKKGPSTDTQYF.

The chain recombines TRBV7-2 with TRBJ2-5; D perhaps matches TRBD2 (5 bases). The germline CDR1 and CDR2 sequences are SGHTA and FQGNSA. The CDR3 has 17 amino acids. Trimming pared 2 bases from V and 3 bases from J, leaving 19 bases between. CDR3 loop: CASSLNKASSAEETQYF. The DNA for the CDR3 is TGTGCCAGCAGCTTAAATAAAGCTAGTTCAGCGGAAGAGACCCAGTACTTC.

The rearrangement links TRBV9 to TRBJ2-3; 12 bases map to TRBD2. The germline V gene encodes CDR1 SGDLS and CDR2 YYNGEE. The CDR3 extends over 16 amino acids. With V trimmed by 4 bases and J by 4 bases, 7 bases remained unmatched. This CDR3 reads CASSTRTSGISDTQYF. CDR3 sequence (DNA): TGTGCCAGCAGCACTAGGACTAGCGGGATTTCAGATACGCAGTATTTT.

This sequence joins TRBV11-3 and TRBJ2-5; D may correspond to TRBD1 or TRBD2 (5 bases each). Trimming took 5 bases from V and 5 from J, leaving 15 bases between them. This CDR3 spans 14 amino acids. Germline-derived CDR1 and CDR2 are SGHNT and YENEEA. CDR3 DNA: TGTGCCAGCAGCCAGAGTCGGGGCCAGGAGACCCAGTACTTC. The encoded protein is CASSQSRGQETQYF.

The sample holds a few counts of this clone. This chain joins TRBV7-9 and TRBJ2-1, with 7 bases that match TRBD1. The CDR3 contains 15 residues. In germline, CDR1 is SEHNR, CDR2 FQNEAQ (reference sequence). The V gene end was trimmed by 8 bases and the J gene end by 7 bases; junction bases not matched to a gene: 14. The DNA for the CDR3 is TGTGCCAGCGGCAGATCAGGGGGTAGGCGGAATGAGCAGTTCTTC. Translated, it gives CASGRSGGRRNEQFF.

The V call is TRBV19, the J call TRBJ1-5; the match to TRBD1 covers 7 bases. This CDR3 is built from 14 residues. J gave up 4 bases and V 6 bases, and 6 bases lay outside the gene matches. In germline, CDR1 is LNHDA, CDR2 SQIVND (reference sequence). In DNA, the CDR3 is TGTGCCAGTAGCGACAGGGCTGAAAATCAGCCCCAGCATTTT. As protein: CASSDRAENQPQHF.